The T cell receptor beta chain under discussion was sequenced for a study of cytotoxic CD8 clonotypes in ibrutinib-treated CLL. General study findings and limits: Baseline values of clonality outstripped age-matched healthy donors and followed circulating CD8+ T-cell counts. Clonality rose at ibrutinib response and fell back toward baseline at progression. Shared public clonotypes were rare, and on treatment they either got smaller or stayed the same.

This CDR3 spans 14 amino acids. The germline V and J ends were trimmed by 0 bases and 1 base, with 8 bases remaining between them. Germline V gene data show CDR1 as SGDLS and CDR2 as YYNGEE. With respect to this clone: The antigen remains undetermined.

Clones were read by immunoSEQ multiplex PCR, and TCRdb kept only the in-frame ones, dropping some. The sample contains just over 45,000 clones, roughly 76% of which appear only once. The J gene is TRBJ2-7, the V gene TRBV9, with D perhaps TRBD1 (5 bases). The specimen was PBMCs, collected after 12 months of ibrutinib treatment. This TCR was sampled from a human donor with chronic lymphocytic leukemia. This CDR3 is CASSVAAGSYEQYF. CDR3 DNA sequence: TGTGCCAGCAGCGTAGCCGCAGGGTCCTACGAGCAGTACTTC.